These 16 T cell receptor beta chains share one sample of origin, sequenced in a study of blood T cell repertoires in COVID-19. Libraries were prepared by immunoSEQ multiplex PCR; TCRdb keeps only in-frame clonotypes and omits some of them. Here the sample spans roughly 120,000 clones, 80% to 90% being singletons. The sample was peripheral blood. These TCRs come from a man aged 35 to 55 with acute or convalescent COVID-19.

This clone was seen once. This chain uses TRBV19 with TRBJ2-4; a possible D gene is TRBD1 (5 bases). There are 14 residues in the CDR3. With 1 base removed from V and 6 bases from J, the gap between germline ends came to 10 bases. Germline V lookup: CDR1 LNHDA, CDR2 SQIVND (reference sequence). CDR3 DNA: TGTGCCAGTAGTATAGCCCAGGGATCAAACATTCAGTACTTC. Encoded protein: CASSIAQGSNIQYF.

The gene calls are TRBV21-1 and TRBJ2-7; no DNA check was done on the table's D call, TRBD2. TRBV21-1 is an annotated pseudogene. CDR3 length: 18 amino acids. The chain's CDR3 is CASSKVHQIWDLYHEQYF. CDR3 coding DNA: TGTGCCAGCAGCAAAGTTCACCAAATATGGGACTTGTACCACGAGCAGTACTTC.

The CDR3 coding sequence is TGTGCCAGCTCACCACTAGCGGGATCAAACACCGGGGAGCTGTTTTTT. This encodes CASSPLAGSNTGELFF. V and J are TRBV18 and TRBJ2-2; 8 nucleotides line up with TRBD2. J was trimmed by 2 bases and V by 1 base; bases with no gene match: 3. Germline assignment: CDR1 KGHSH and CDR2 LQKENI. The CDR3 extends over 16 amino acids.

CDR3 region: CASSLDRAGGGGEQFF. Written as DNA, the CDR3 is TGTGCCAGCAGCTTAGATCGTGCGGGAGGGGGTGGTGAGCAGTTCTTC. The rearrangement uses TRBV11-2 and TRBJ2-1, with TRBD2 matching 9 bases. This CDR3 spans 16 amino acids. Germline loops: CDR1 SGHAT, CDR2 FQNNGV. J lost 9 bases, V lost 0 bases, and 9 bases had no gene match.

V usage is TRBV6-4 and J usage is TRBJ1-5, with D maybe TRBD1 (5 bases). The ends were cut back, 3 bases at V and 7 bases at J, with 10 bases in the middle. The CDR3 sequence is 13 residues long. Germline loops: CDR1 MRHNA, CDR2 SNTAGT. The chain's CDR3 is CASSEQGGQPQHF. For the CDR3, the DNA is TGTGCCAGCAGTGAGCAGGGCGGACAGCCCCAGCATTTT.

CDR3 coding DNA: TGTGCCAGCAGCTTAAATGGTGCGCAATCTAACACTGAAGCTTTCTTT. Protein sequence: CASSLNGAQSNTEAFF. The chain has TRBV7-2 and TRBJ1-1; D unclear. From germline, CDR1 is SGHTA and CDR2 FQGNSA. The CDR3 sequence is 16 residues long. The V gene lost 2 bases and the J gene lost 2 bases, with 15 bases spanning the gap.

The V gene is TRBV7-2, the J gene TRBJ1-2; D call uncertain. Trimming took 1 base from V and 0 from J, leaving 9 bases between them. The germline V gene encodes CDR1 SGHTA and CDR2 FQGNSA. The CDR3 extends over 15 amino acids. DNA of the CDR3: TGTGCCAGCAGCTTAGTAGCAGACCCTAACTATGGCTACACCTTC. It encodes CASSLVADPNYGYTF.

Notes on this clone: At one of its ends the junction is not consistent with the germline gene, which may arise from a read error. J is TRBJ2-2 and V is TRBV7-2; 7 bases fit TRBD1. Germline CDR1 is SGHTA and CDR2 is FQGNSA. This CDR3 region has 14 residues. The CDR3 coding sequence is TGTGCCAGCACCACAGGGGTTACCACCGAGGAGCTGTTTTTT. Its protein product is CASTTGVTTEELFF.

The rearrangement links TRBV6-1 to TRBJ1-6; 11 bases map to TRBD1. The ends lost 2 bases at V and 13 bases at J; junction bases unmatched: 19. The CDR3 extends over 19 amino acids. CDR1 and CDR2 (germline): MNHNS, SASEGT. Here the CDR3 DNA reads TGTGCCAGCAGTGAACGGGGACTTGGGACAGGGGGGAATTCAGCGCCCCTCCACTTT. Its protein product is CASSERGLGTGGNSAPLHF.

The chain combines TRBV7-9 with TRBJ2-1, with a weak D call TRBD2 (6 bases). This CDR3 spans 13 amino acids. Germline values: CDR1 SEHNR, CDR2 FQNEAQ (reference sequence). V was pared by 1 base and J by 12 bases, with 13 bases between. The CDR3 sequence: CASSLGGGRRQFF. CDR3 DNA sequence: TGTGCCAGCAGCTTAGGCGGAGGGCGGAGGCAGTTCTTC.

This clone was seen once. The chain recombines TRBV5-1 with TRBJ2-2; possible D gene TRBD1, 7 bases. This CDR3 comprises 16 residues. Germline V gene data show CDR1 as SGHRS and CDR2 as YFSETQ. V lost 4 bases and J lost 1, with 14 bases in between. The CDR3, as DNA: TGCGCCAGCAGCCGGGGGAGACAGGGGAACACCGGGGAGCTGTTTTTT. It codes for CASSRGRQGNTGELFF.

The J gene is TRBJ2-7, the V gene TRBV10-3, with TRBD1 matching over 7 bases. This CDR3 has 15 residues. In germline, CDR1 is ENHRY, CDR2 SYGVKD. Trimming removed 0 bases from V and 2 bases from J; junction bases left unmatched: 4. As DNA, the CDR3 is TGTGCCATCAGTGAGTCGGCACAGGGGCCCTACGAGCAGTACTTC. Protein product: CAISESAQGPYEQYF.

The chain carries TRBV6-5 and TRBJ2-2; D perhaps matches TRBD2 (5 bases). The CDR3 sequence is 16 residues long. CDR1 is MNHEY, CDR2 SVGAGI, per germline. V lost 2 bases and J lost 0, with 10 bases in between. The CDR3 DNA reads TGTGCCAGCAGTTACCGCCGGAGGACGAACACCGGGGAGCTGTTTTTT. It encodes CASSYRRRTNTGELFF.

The chain is built from TRBV19 and TRBJ1-6; 9 nucleotides line up with TRBD1. CDR3 size: 14 residues. The V gene end was trimmed by 6 bases and the J gene end by 7 bases; junction bases not matched to a gene: 4. Germline assignment: CDR1 LNHDA and CDR2 SQIVND (reference sequence). The CDR3 nucleotides are TGTGCCAGTAGAAGGGACAGGGCAAATTCACCCCTCCACTTT. Protein sequence: CASRRDRANSPLHF.

The V gene is TRBV28, the J gene TRBJ1-5; no definite D call. This CDR3 comprises 12 residues. Trimming stripped 8 bases from V and 2 bases from J, with 7 bases between. From germline, CDR1 is MDHEN and CDR2 SYDVKM. CDR3 sequence: CASRAGNQPQHF. CDR3 in DNA: TGTGCCAGCCGAGCTGGCAATCAGCCCCAGCATTTT.

J is TRBJ2-7 and V is TRBV10-3, with D tentatively TRBD1 (5 bases). CDR3 length: 13 amino acids. The ends were cut back, 4 bases at V and 1 base at J, with 8 bases in the middle. CDR1 and CDR2 (germline): ENHRY, SYGVKD. The CDR3 region is CAISGGDSYEQYF. The DNA of the CDR3 is TGTGCCATCAGTGGGGGCGATTCCTACGAGCAGTACTTC.